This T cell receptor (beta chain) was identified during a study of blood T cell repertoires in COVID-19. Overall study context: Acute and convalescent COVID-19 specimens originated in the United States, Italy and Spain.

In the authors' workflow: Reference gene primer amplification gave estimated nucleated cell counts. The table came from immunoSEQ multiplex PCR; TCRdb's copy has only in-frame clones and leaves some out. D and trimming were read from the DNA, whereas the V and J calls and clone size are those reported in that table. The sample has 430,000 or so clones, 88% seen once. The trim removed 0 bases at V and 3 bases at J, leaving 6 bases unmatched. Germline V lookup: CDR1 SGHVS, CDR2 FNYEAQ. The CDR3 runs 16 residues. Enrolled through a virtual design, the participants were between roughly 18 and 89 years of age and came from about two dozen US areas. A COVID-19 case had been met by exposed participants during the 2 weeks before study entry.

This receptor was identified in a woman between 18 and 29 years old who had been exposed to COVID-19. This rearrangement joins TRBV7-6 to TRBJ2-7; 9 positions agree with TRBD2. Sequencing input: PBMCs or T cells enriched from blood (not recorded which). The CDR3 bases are TGTGCCAGCAGCTTAGCCCCCCTAGCGGGAAGCTACGAGCAGTACTTC. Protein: CASSLAPLAGSYEQYF.